The 24 T cell receptor beta chains in this list originate from one sample, sequenced in a study of shared T cell receptors in the human thymus. The method was immunoSEQ multiplex PCR; TCRdb's version includes in-frame clones alone and lacks a portion of them. The repertoire holds some 660,000 clones, roughly 86% seen once, with 0.0094% in the top ten. These data also featured in a second study, about human thymus T cells.

Material for sequencing was thymocytes. The receptor set was obtained from a boy under two years old with a congenital heart defect.

The chain has TRBV19 and TRBJ2-7, with TRBD1 matching over 8 bases. V was pared by 5 bases and J by 0 bases, with 6 bases of the junction left unmatched. The CDR3 is 15 amino acids. Germline V gene sequence: CDR1 LNHDA, CDR2 SQIVND (reference sequence). The CDR3 region is CASSARQGTSYEQYF. DNA of the CDR3: TGTGCCAGTAGTGCAAGACAGGGGACCTCCTACGAGCAGTACTTC.

J is TRBJ2-3 and V is TRBV15, with a tentative D call TRBD2 (6 bases). The germline V and J ends were trimmed by 6 bases and 5 bases, with 18 bases remaining between them. The CDR3 loop spans 15 amino acids. Germline V gene lookup returns CDR1 LNHNV and CDR2 YYDKDF (reference sequence). CDR3 in amino acids: CATRHSGSSLDTQYF. The CDR3, as DNA: TGTGCCACCAGGCACTCCGGGAGTTCGTTAGATACGCAGTATTTT.

The J gene is TRBJ2-1, the V gene TRBV6-1; D is unclear. The CDR3 is 13 amino acids. The germline V gene encodes CDR1 MNHNS and CDR2 SASEGT. The V end lost 6 bases, the J end lost 8 bases, and 14 bases lay between the germline ends. The chain's CDR3 is CASSPLRLDEQFF. The CDR3 nucleotides are TGTGCCAGCAGCCCCCTCCGGTTGGATGAGCAGTTCTTC.

The genes are TRBV7-2 and TRBJ1-2; maybe TRBD1 (6 bases). CDR1 SGHTA and CDR2 FQGNSA come from the germline V gene. V lost 7 bases and J lost 7, with 31 bases in between. CDR3 length: 18 amino acids. The CDR3 DNA reads TGTGCCAGCACCCTCATGGTCTGGTCGGCAGGGGAGTTTGGTGGCTACACCTTC. It codes for CASTLMVWSAGEFGGYTF.

The chain has TRBV5-1 and TRBJ2-1; no firm D call. This CDR3 is built from 16 residues. Trimming stripped 6 bases from V and 5 bases from J, with 21 bases between. Germline V gene lookup returns CDR1 SGHRS and CDR2 YFSETQ. The CDR3 coding sequence is TGCGCCAGCACCTCGCCGGCGGATGATCCCCACAATGAGCAGTTCTTC. Amino acids: CASTSPADDPHNEQFF.

The chain joins TRBV5-6 to TRBJ1-5, with no clear D. Germline V CDR1 and CDR2: SGHDT, YYEEEE. This CDR3 has 13 residues. The germline V and J ends were trimmed by 4 bases and 0 bases, with 5 bases remaining between them. The CDR3 protein is CASSQNSNQPQHF. As DNA, the CDR3 is TGTGCCAGCAGCCAAAATAGCAATCAGCCCCAGCATTTT.

The V gene is TRBV27, the J gene TRBJ2-2; 9 bases fit TRBD1. Trimming took 4 bases from V and 4 from J; bases not matched to a gene: 4. This CDR3 has 15 amino acids. Germline CDR1 is MNHEY and CDR2 is SMNVEV (reference sequence). The CDR3: CASSSDRGSTGELFF. In DNA, the CDR3 is TGTGCCAGCAGTTCGGACAGGGGTAGCACCGGGGAGCTGTTTTTT.

The chain has TRBV27 and TRBJ1-6; TRBD1 is a possible D gene (6 bases). The germline V and J ends were trimmed by 2 bases and 8 bases, with 10 bases remaining between them. The CDR3 runs to 14 residues. From germline, CDR1 is MNHEY and CDR2 SMNVEV (reference sequence). The CDR3 region is CASSLTRGHSPLHF. CDR3 nucleotide sequence: TGTGCCAGCAGTTTAACCAGGGGTCATTCACCCCTCCACTTT.

This chain connects TRBV7-2 to TRBJ1-1, with 7 bases matching TRBD1. The V and J ends lost 3 bases and 5 bases, in that order; junction bases with no gene match: 18. The CDR3 runs to 18 residues. The germline V gene has CDR1 SGHTA and CDR2 FQGNSA. CDR3 nucleotides: TGTGCCAGCAGCTTGGCAGACAGGGCAGAGGCAAAGAGGACTGAAGCTTTCTTT. Its translation is CASSLADRAEAKRTEAFF.

The chain employs TRBV20-1 and TRBJ2-7; 7 nucleotides match TRBD1. This CDR3 has 11 amino acids. Germline lookup yields CDR1 DFQATT and CDR2 SNEGSKA (reference sequence). V shed 7 bases and J 6 bases; nucleotides not matched to a gene: 6. The CDR3 loop reads CSVPQGCEQYF. In DNA form, the CDR3 reads TGCAGTGTTCCACAGGGGTGCGAGCAGTACTTC.

The J gene is TRBJ2-5, the V gene TRBV5-4; TRBD1 might be the D (6 bases). In germline, CDR1 is SGHNT, CDR2 YYREEE (reference sequence). The length of the CDR3 is 17 residues. V lost 4 bases to trimming and J lost 0 bases, with 19 bases between them. The DNA for the CDR3 is TGTGCCAGCAGCCCGCGAGGCTTGGGGGCCTACCAAGAGACCCAGTACTTC. This sequence encodes CASSPRGLGAYQETQYF. The variable domain in full, with the rest retrieved from reference TRBV5-4 and TRBJ2-5, is ETGVTQSPTHLIKTRGQQVTLRCSSQSGHNTVSWYQQALGQGPQFIFQYYREEENGRGNFPPRFSGLQFPNYSSELNVNALELDDSALYLCASSPRGLGAYQETQYFGPGTRLLVL.

The chain has TRBV28 and TRBJ2-7, with TRBD2 matching 10 bases. Germline-derived CDR1 and CDR2 are MDHEN and SYDVKM. Trimming took 5 bases from V and 1 from J; bases not matched to a gene: 11. The CDR3 runs to 17 residues. CDR3: CASSHSKREGRSYEQYF. CDR3 DNA: TGTGCCAGCAGTCACTCGAAGCGGGAGGGCCGATCCTACGAGCAGTACTTC.

A remark on this clone: Other nucleotide sequences from this sample produce the same CDR3. This chain connects TRBV6-1 to TRBJ1-2; D gene unclear. The length of the CDR3 is 12 residues. V was pared by 2 bases and J by 2 bases, with 3 bases between. Germline V gives CDR1 MNHNS, CDR2 SASEGT. The CDR3 region is CASSEQNYGYTF. CDR3 nucleotides: TGTGCCAGCAGTGAACAAAACTATGGCTACACCTTC.

The chain combines TRBV15 with TRBJ1-1; 11 bases line up with TRBD1. From germline, CDR1 is LNHNV and CDR2 YYDKDF (reference sequence). The CDR3 loop spans 15 amino acids. The V gene end was trimmed by 4 bases and the J gene end by 6 bases; junction bases not matched to a gene: 7. The CDR3 nucleotides are TGTGCCACCAGCAAGGACAGGGGGCCCCTTCCTGAAGCTTTCTTT. It encodes CATSKDRGPLPEAFF.

The chain has TRBV15 and TRBJ2-3; 11 positions agree with TRBD2. Losses at the gene ends were 3 bases for V and 4 bases for J; bases not matched to a gene: 9. CDR1 and CDR2 (germline): LNHNV, YYDKDF (reference sequence). This CDR3 contains 17 residues. This CDR3 reads CATSSPLAGVRPDTQYF. The CDR3 nucleotides read TGTGCCACCAGCAGCCCACTAGCGGGAGTCCGCCCAGATACGCAGTATTTT.

This clone is a singleton in its sample. The CDR3 loop reads CAWANRGRSSGNTIYF. The DNA for the CDR3 is TGTGCCTGGGCGAACAGGGGGCGATCCTCCGGAAACACCATATATTTT. The chain couples TRBV30 to TRBJ1-3; 9 nucleotides align to TRBD1. Germline V gene data show CDR1 as GTSNPN and CDR2 as SVGIG (reference sequence). The CDR3 spans 16 residues. Losses at the gene ends were 5 bases for V and 4 bases for J; bases not matched to a gene: 12.

J is TRBJ2-5 and V is TRBV15; TRBD2 matches at 11 bases. Germline CDR1 and CDR2: LNHNV and YYDKDF (reference sequence). V was pared by 4 bases and J by 5 bases, with 12 bases of the junction left unmatched. This CDR3 spans 17 amino acids. The CDR3 DNA reads TGTGCCACCAGCAACGCGTTTAGCGGGAGGGCGCGGGAGACCCAGTACTTC. Translation: CATSNAFSGRARETQYF. Variable domain in full (rest from reference TRBV15 and TRBJ2-5): DAMVIQNPRYQVTQFGKPVTLSCSQTLNHNVMYWYQQKSSQAPKLLFHYYDKDFNNEADTPDNFQSRRPNTSFCFLDIRSPGLGDTAMYLCATSNAFSGRARETQYFGPGTRLLVL.

A single count supports this clone. The chain links TRBV7-2 to TRBJ2-5; D remains unclear. Germline V CDR1 and CDR2: SGHTA, FQGNSA. The V gene lost 3 bases and the J gene lost 5 bases, with 4 bases spanning the gap. The CDR3 is 11 amino acids. The CDR3 DNA reads TGTGCCAGCAGCTTTACTGAGACCCAGTACTTC. This translates into CASSFTETQYF.

The J gene is TRBJ1-2, the V gene TRBV29-1, with D perhaps TRBD1 (6 bases). CDR1 SQVTM and CDR2 ANQGSEA come from the germline V gene. V lost 7 bases and J lost 2, with 17 bases in between. The CDR3 sequence is 14 residues long. The CDR3 DNA follows: TGCAGCGCCGAAAAGCGGGGGGCCAACTATGGCTACACCTTC. It encodes CSAEKRGANYGYTF. Combining the CDR3 with reference TRBV29-1 and TRBJ1-2 gives the whole variable domain SAVISQKPSRDICQRGTSLTIQCQVDSQVTMMFWYRQQPGQSLTLIATANQGSEATYESGFVIDKFPISRPNLTFSTLTVSNMSPEDSSIYLCSAEKRGANYGYTFGSGTRLTVV.

V is TRBV28 and J is TRBJ1-1; TRBD1 might be the D (6 bases). The CDR3 loop spans 14 amino acids. Trimming shortened V by 6 bases and J by 1 base, and 12 bases separated the two germline ends. Germline-derived CDR1 and CDR2 are MDHEN and SYDVKM. CDR3 amino acids: CASRETGPNTEAFF. CDR3 DNA: TGTGCCAGCAGAGAGACAGGCCCGAACACTGAAGCTTTCTTT.

This sequence joins TRBV6-5 and TRBJ2-1; 7 bases line up with TRBD1. CDR1 MNHEY and CDR2 SVGAGI come from the germline V gene. With V trimmed by 2 bases and J by 7 bases, 8 bases remained unmatched. There are 15 residues in the CDR3. The CDR3 loop reads CASSYRQGLGNEQFF. Written as DNA, the CDR3 is TGTGCCAGCAGTTACCGACAGGGCTTGGGGAATGAGCAGTTCTTC.

This clone occurred a few times. The V call is TRBV7-2, the J call TRBJ2-2; maybe TRBD2 (6 bases). CDR1 is SGHTA and CDR2 is FQGNSA in the germline V gene. The CDR3 runs to 17 residues. Trimming removed 0 bases at V and 3 bases at J, with 14 bases between. The CDR3 nucleotides are TGTGCCAGCAGCTTAGCACATCAGAGGAGGGACACCGGGGAGCTGTTTTTT. Protein sequence: CASSLAHQRRDTGELFF.

V usage is TRBV9 and J usage is TRBJ2-1, with TRBD1 matching 8 bases. The V gene end was trimmed by 3 bases and the J gene end by 4 bases; junction bases not matched to a gene: 9. The CDR3 loop spans 16 amino acids. Germline V gene data show CDR1 as SGDLS and CDR2 as YYNGEE. The CDR3 is CASSDRQGLVYNEQFF. The CDR3 DNA reads TGTGCCAGCAGCGATAGACAGGGGCTCGTTTACAATGAGCAGTTCTTC.

The V gene is TRBV7-2, the J gene TRBJ1-4; a possible D gene is TRBD1 (5 bases). Between the trimmed V and J ends, which lost 4 bases and 7 bases, there was a span of 13 bases. Per the germline V gene, CDR1 is SGHTA and CDR2 is FQGNSA. The CDR3 extends over 14 amino acids. This CDR3 is CASSSQGLGEKLFF. As DNA, the CDR3 is TGTGCCAGCAGCTCTCAGGGCTTGGGTGAAAAACTGTTTTTT. The full variable domain, with the rest looked up from reference TRBV7-2 and TRBJ1-4, is GAGVSQSPSNKVTEKGKDVELRCDPISGHTALYWYRQSLGQGLEFLIYFQGNSAPDKSGLPSDRFSAERTGGSVSTLTIQRTQQEDSAVYLCASSSQGLGEKLFFGSGTQLSVL.